These 28 T cell receptor beta chains were sequenced from one sample in a study of T cells after yellow fever vaccination. TCRdb processed the 5' RACE reads anew with MiXCR; each CDR3 protein has one entry. The repertoire holds approximately 120,000 distinct CDR3 sequences, with 8.9% as singletons. The sequenced sample was CD8+ T cells sorted from PBMCs, obtained on the day of the yellow fever booster vaccination. The source of these receptors is a man aged 18 to 29 who received the YFV17D yellow fever vaccine.

The sample holds a few counts of this clonotype. V usage is TRBV7-6 and J usage is TRBJ1-3; D is uncertain. Germline V gives CDR1 SGHVS, CDR2 FNYEAQ. Deletions cut 5 bases from V and 0 bases from J, with 5 bases between. The length of the CDR3 is 13 residues. This CDR3 is CASSTGSGNTIYF. The CDR3 coding sequence is TGTGCCAGCAGCACCGGCTCTGGAAACACCATATATTTT.

The sample holds many counts of this clonotype. V usage is TRBV5-1 and J usage is TRBJ2-2; no clear D gene. This CDR3 contains 11 residues. From germline, CDR1 is SGHRS and CDR2 YFSETQ. V lost 1 base and J lost 6, with 1 base in between. CDR3 nucleotide sequence: TGCGCCAGCAGCTTGTCCGGGGAGCTGTTTTTT. This gives the protein CASSLSGELFF.

This clonotype was detected only a few times. The chain is built from TRBV12-3 or TRBV12-4 and TRBJ1-1, with D unresolved. The CDR3 totals 14 residues. Trimming removed 1 base from V and 5 bases from J, with 11 bases in between. CDR3 sequence (DNA): TGTGCCAGCAGTTTAGGTCCCCTCGGGACTGAAGCTTTCTTT. This translates into CASSLGPLGTEAFF.

Here the CDR3 reads CASRQSYEQYF. For the CDR3, the DNA is TGTGCCAGCCGACAGTCCTACGAGCAGTACTTC. The V call is TRBV6-2 or TRBV6-3, the J call TRBJ2-7, with D maybe TRBD1 (5 bases). Between the trimmed V and J ends, which lost 8 bases and 1 base, there was a span of 6 bases. Per germline, CDR1 MNHEY and CDR2 SVGEGT. The CDR3 sequence is 11 residues long.

This clonotype was seen repeatedly, ten times or more. The V gene is TRBV12-3 or TRBV12-4, the J gene TRBJ2-7; D is perhaps TRBD1 (6 bases). Between the trimmed V and J ends, which lost 2 bases and 2 bases, there was a span of 13 bases. The CDR3 consists of 15 residues. The CDR3 sequence: CASSLIGQPTYEQYF. CDR3 DNA: TGTGCCAGCAGTTTAATAGGACAGCCGACCTACGAGCAGTACTTC.

This clonotype appeared many times. This chain joins TRBV10-3 and TRBJ2-3; a possible D gene is TRBD1 (5 bases). V lost 4 bases, J lost 0 bases, and 5 bases lay in between. Germline CDR1 ENHRY, CDR2 SYGVKD. This CDR3 is built from 13 residues. The CDR3 coding sequence is TGTGCCATCAGTGCAGGGAGCACAGATACGCAGTATTTT. Its protein is CAISAGSTDTQYF.

There are a few counts of this clonotype. The chain recombines TRBV6-1 with TRBJ1-1; maybe TRBD1 (5 bases). This CDR3 spans 16 amino acids. Trimming cost V 8 bases and J 1 base, with 20 bases left between them. CDR1 is MNHNS and CDR2 is SASEGT in the germline V gene. CDR3 residues: CASEARASPTNTEAFF. The CDR3 coding sequence is TGTGCCAGCGAGGCCAGGGCGAGCCCAACGAACACTGAAGCTTTCTTT.

This clonotype was observed a handful of times. The chain employs TRBV6-5 and TRBJ2-2, with 10 bases aligning to TRBD1. J gave up 7 bases and V 2 bases, and 4 bases lay outside the gene matches. The CDR3 extends over 15 amino acids. Germline V CDR1 and CDR2: MNHEY, SVGAGI. CDR3 nucleotide sequence: TGTGCCAGCAGTTACACGGGGACAGGGGTCGGGGAGCTGTTTTTT. Its translation is CASSYTGTGVGELFF.

This clonotype turned up a few times. This chain uses TRBV19 with TRBJ1-1; D perhaps matches TRBD1 (6 bases). This CDR3 contains 14 residues. Trimming took off 9 bases at V and 2 bases at J, with 16 bases between the two ends. Germline CDR1 and CDR2: LNHDA and SQIVND (reference sequence). The CDR3 region has the DNA TGTGCCAGCGGCCCGGGGGGGGCCAACACTGAAGCTTTCTTT. Translating it yields CASGPGGANTEAFF.

This clonotype was counted a few times. V gene TRBV5-1 combines with J gene TRBJ1-2; no clear D. The germline gives CDR1 SGHRS, CDR2 YFSETQ. The V and J ends lost 1 base and 0 bases respectively, with 10 bases between them. This CDR3 region has 15 residues. In DNA form, the CDR3 reads TGCGCCAGCAGCTTGTCAGGACCCGCTAACTATGGCTACACCTTC. Translating gives CASSLSGPANYGYTF.

The chain links TRBV7-9 to TRBJ2-1; 8 positions match TRBD1. V dropped 5 bases and J dropped 7; count of bases not matched to a gene: 10. Germline values: CDR1 SEHNR, CDR2 FQNEAQ (reference sequence). The CDR3 length is 15 residues. The CDR3, as DNA: TGTGCCAGCAGCGACATTTACAGGGGGGTTAATGAGCAGTTCTTC. Encoded protein: CASSDIYRGVNEQFF.

This clonotype turned up a few times. The rearrangement joins TRBV7-9 to TRBJ1-2; possible D gene TRBD1, 5 bases. Trimming removed 2 bases from V and 8 bases from J, with 6 bases in between. CDR3 length: 11 amino acids. Germline V gene sequence: CDR1 SEHNR, CDR2 FQNEAQ (reference sequence). The CDR3 DNA reads as TGTGCCAGCAGCTTACAGGGAGGCTACACCTTC. This translates into CASSLQGGYTF.

This clonotype was counted at least ten times. The chain carries TRBV6-5 and TRBJ1-5, with D unresolved. Germline CDR1 reads MNHEY; CDR2 reads SVGAGI. The CDR3 is 11 amino acids. The CDR3 protein is CAAGGNQPQHF. The CDR3 nucleotides are TGTGCAGCGGGTGGGAATCAGCCCCAGCATTTT.

The chain combines TRBV4-2 with TRBJ1-1; D possibly corresponds to TRBD1 (5 bases). V gave up 0 bases and J gave up 5 bases, with 16 bases separating them. Germline values: CDR1 LGHNA, CDR2 YNFKEQ. This CDR3 comprises 16 residues. CDR3 residues: CASSQDRIDKGTEAFF. CDR3 in DNA: TGTGCCAGCAGCCAAGATCGGATCGACAAGGGGACTGAAGCTTTCTTT.

This clonotype was detected ten times or more. The chain carries TRBV5-1 and TRBJ1-4; a weak D match, TRBD1 (6 bases). The CDR3 runs 18 residues. Germline V gives CDR1 SGHRS, CDR2 YFSETQ. V was shortened by 1 base and J by 5 bases, with 21 bases between the two germline ends. In DNA, the CDR3 is TGCGCCAGCAGCTTGTGGGGGCCGACCAGGGTCGGGAATGAAAAACTGTTTTTT. Translated, it gives CASSLWGPTRVGNEKLFF.

This chain links TRBV6-5 with TRBJ2-1, with a possible D match to TRBD2 (5 bases). This CDR3 contains 15 residues. CDR1 and CDR2 from the germline V gene are MNHEY and SVGAGI. Trimming left V 0 bases short and J 8 bases short, with 14 bases between. The CDR3, as DNA: TGTGCCAGCAGTTACTCGGTTGGGAGTCGAGATGAGCAGTTCTTC. Translated, it gives CASSYSVGSRDEQFF.

This clonotype was counted a few times. V usage is TRBV6-2 or TRBV6-3 and J usage is TRBJ2-1; 7 bases align to TRBD2. The germline gives CDR1 MNHEY, CDR2 SVGEGT. V lost 5 bases to trimming and J lost 4 bases; unmatched junction nucleotides: 8. The CDR3 has 15 amino acids. CDR3 sequence: CASSSESGVYNEQFF. Here the CDR3 DNA reads TGTGCCAGCAGTAGTGAGAGCGGGGTTTACAATGAGCAGTTCTTC.

The chain employs TRBV2 and TRBJ2-3; a weak D match, TRBD1 (5 bases). The CDR3 has 16 residues. V gave up 5 bases and J gave up 6 bases, with 21 bases separating them. Germline lookup yields CDR1 SNHLY and CDR2 FYNNEI. The CDR3 nucleotides are TGTGCCAGCAGTAAAAGTGGGGCCGTTGGTTGGGATACGCAGTATTTT. It is translated as CASSKSGAVGWDTQYF. Using reference TRBV2 and TRBJ2-3 for the parts outside the CDR3, the full variable domain is EPEVTQTPSHQVTQMGQEVILRCVPISNHLYFYWYRQILGQKVEFLVSFYNNEISEKSEIFDDQFSVERPDGSNFTLKIRSTKLEDSAMYFCASSKSGAVGWDTQYFGPGTRLTVL.

This clonotype came up a few times. The chain has TRBV5-1 and TRBJ2-1; D is ambiguous. V was cut by 2 bases and J by 7 bases, with 10 bases left in between. The V gene's germline CDR1 is SGHRS and CDR2 YFSETQ. The CDR3 length is 13 residues. Written as DNA, the CDR3 is TGCGCCAGCAGCTTCCCACGGGCGAATGAGCAGTTCTTC. Protein: CASSFPRANEQFF.

The CDR3 coding sequence is TGTGCCAGCAGAGTACTAGCGGGGGCGCACAATGAGCAGTTCTTC. It translates to CASRVLAGAHNEQFF. This chain links TRBV6-4 with TRBJ2-1; 11 bases align to TRBD2. V lost 6 bases and J lost 5; bases outside the gene matches: 6. In germline, CDR1 is MRHNA, CDR2 SNTAGT. This CDR3 is built from 15 residues.

This clonotype has more than one count but fewer than ten. The J gene is TRBJ2-6, the V gene TRBV4-3, with a tentative D call TRBD1 (6 bases). Germline V lookup: CDR1 LGHNA, CDR2 YSLEER. CDR3 length: 15 residues. The germline V and J ends were trimmed by 7 bases and 4 bases, with 14 bases remaining between them. The CDR3 loop is CASKQGTAGANVLTF. The DNA for the CDR3 is TGCGCCAGCAAACAGGGAACTGCCGGGGCCAACGTCCTGACTTTC.

The genes are TRBV6-1 and TRBJ2-6; D is ambiguous. The germline V and J ends were trimmed by 5 bases and 3 bases, with 2 bases remaining between them. Germline CDR1 is MNHNS and CDR2 is SASEGT. The CDR3 runs 12 residues. CDR3 nucleotides: TGTGCCAGCAGTCTTGGGGCCAACGTCCTGACTTTC. Translated, it gives CASSLGANVLTF.

This rearrangement joins TRBV12-3 or TRBV12-4 to TRBJ2-1; a possible D gene is TRBD2 (5 bases). The V end lost 6 bases, the J end lost 0 bases, and 12 bases lay between the germline ends. The CDR3 covers 15 residues. In nucleotides, the CDR3 is TGTGCCAGCAGGGACTCATCTCGCTCCTACAATGAGCAGTTCTTC. It translates to CASRDSSRSYNEQFF.

This clonotype has at least ten counts. The chain couples TRBV29-1 to TRBJ1-1; a possible D gene is TRBD1 (5 bases). CDR3 length equals 13 residues. With 6 bases removed from V and 4 bases from J, the gap between germline ends came to 15 bases. Germline CDR1 is SQVTM and CDR2 is ANQGSEA. The CDR3: CSVLGGRGTEAFF. The CDR3 nucleotides are TGCAGCGTCCTCGGGGGTAGGGGCACTGAAGCTTTCTTT.

The chain couples TRBV2 to TRBJ2-7; D gene uncertain. This CDR3 is 10 amino acids long. With 4 bases removed from V and 4 bases from J, the gap between germline ends came to 2 bases. Per germline, CDR1 SNHLY and CDR2 FYNNEI. The CDR3 DNA is TGTGCCAGCAGTGCTTACGAGCAGTACGTC. Its protein product is CASSAYEQYV.

Written as DNA, the CDR3 is TGTGCCAGCAGCTTAGTCGAGGCTAGAGAAGAGACCCAGTACTTC. It codes for CASSLVEAREETQYF. The chain uses TRBV7-9 and TRBJ2-5; no clear D. The CDR3 spans 15 residues. CDR1 and CDR2 (germline): SEHNR, FQNEAQ (reference sequence). Trimming stripped 1 base from V and 3 bases from J, with 12 bases between.

The CDR3 protein is CASRDRVRNTIYF. The CDR3 coding sequence is TGTGCCAGCAGGGACAGGGTTCGAAACACCATATATTTT. V is TRBV9 and J is TRBJ1-3, with 8 bases lining up with TRBD1. Germline V gene lookup returns CDR1 SGDLS and CDR2 YYNGEE. This CDR3 comprises 13 residues. The V segment lost 5 bases and the J segment 5 bases; nucleotides outside the gene matches: 3.

This clonotype has only a few counts. The CDR3 spells CASSYQVRTDPEKLFF. The DNA for the CDR3 is TGTGCCAGCAGTTACCAGGTCAGGACAGATCCTGAAAAACTGTTTTTT. The chain carries TRBV6-5 and TRBJ1-4, with D tentatively TRBD1 (6 bases). Germline loops: CDR1 MNHEY, CDR2 SVGAGI. The V gene lost 2 bases and the J gene lost 7 bases, with 17 bases spanning the gap. CDR3 length: 16 amino acids.